The 27 T cell receptor beta chains presented below share a single source sample, sequenced in a study of CD8 T cells in ankylosing spondylitis. TCRdb reprocessed the 5' RACE reads with MiXCR, giving one entry per CDR3 protein. The table shows around 340,000 distinct CDR3 sequences, with 20% to 25% occurring only once. The sample was blood, either unsorted or a sorted T cell fraction (not recorded which). Receptors originate from a male donor with ankylosing spondylitis or in good health (not recorded which).

Only a few counts were recorded for this clonotype. CDR3 region: CASSQFLADSYNEQFF. CDR3 DNA: TGTGCCAGCAGCCAGTTCCTAGCGGACTCCTACAATGAGCAGTTCTTC. The chain links TRBV4-2 to TRBJ2-1, with 7 bases aligning to TRBD2. From germline, CDR1 is LGHNA and CDR2 YNFKEQ. The CDR3 spans 16 residues. Trimming took 3 bases from V and 0 from J; bases not matched to a gene: 5.

In this sample, this clonotype turned up a few times. The CDR3 reads CASSLSEAPMTQYF. The CDR3 DNA sequence: TGTGCCAGCAGTTTATCCGAGGCCCCGATGACCCAGTACTTC. This rearrangement joins TRBV12-3 or TRBV12-4 to TRBJ2-5, with D unresolved. V was clipped by 2 bases and J by 7 bases, with 14 bases between them. The CDR3 is made up of 14 amino acids.

This clonotype was observed a handful of times. This chain uses TRBV7-3 with TRBJ2-3; D remains unclear. The CDR3 is 13 amino acids. Germline assignment: CDR1 SGHTA and CDR2 FQGTGA. V lost 5 bases to trimming and J lost 2 bases, with 8 bases between them. Here the CDR3 reads CASSGHHTDTQYF. The CDR3 DNA reads TGTGCCAGCAGCGGCCATCACACAGATACGCAGTATTTT.

This chain connects TRBV20-1 to TRBJ2-7; D may be TRBD2 (5 bases). Germline V gives CDR1 DFQATT, CDR2 SNEGSKA (reference sequence). This CDR3 has 13 residues. Trimming removed 6 bases from V and 0 bases from J, with 12 bases in between. CDR3 region: CSANSDSSYEQYF. The DNA of the CDR3 is TGCAGTGCGAACTCGGACTCCTCCTACGAGCAGTACTTC.

CDR3 sequence reads: CSGSLDYEQYF. For the CDR3, the DNA is TGCAGCGGGTCACTAGACTACGAGCAGTACTTC. The chain has TRBV29-1 and TRBJ2-7; a weak D match, TRBD2 (5 bases). This CDR3 contains 11 residues. Deletions cut 7 bases from V and 3 bases from J, with 10 bases between. CDR1 is SQVTM and CDR2 is ANQGSEA in the germline V gene.

This rearrangement joins TRBV4-1 to TRBJ2-7; 10 bases are shared with TRBD1. V gave up 2 bases and J gave up 5 bases; unmatched junction bases: 6. Looked up from germline, CDR1 is MGHRA and CDR2 is YSYEKL. The CDR3 contains 15 residues. CDR3 residues: CASSQSGQGIDEQYF. The CDR3 nucleotides read TGCGCCAGCAGCCAATCGGGACAGGGGATCGACGAGCAGTACTTC.

V is TRBV7-9 and J is TRBJ2-7; the match to TRBD2 covers 7 bases. This CDR3 region has 14 residues. J lost 2 bases, V lost 2 bases, and 3 bases had no gene match. The germline CDR1 and CDR2 sequences are SEHNR and FQNEAQ (reference sequence). The CDR3 loop reads CASSLRDYTYEQYF. CDR3 nucleotide sequence: TGTGCCAGCAGCTTAAGGGACTATACCTACGAGCAGTACTTC.

This clonotype was observed a handful of times. J is TRBJ2-5 and V is TRBV12-3 or TRBV12-4, with 8 bases lining up with TRBD2. The CDR3 runs 16 residues. Unmatched junction bases numbered 7, after V lost 3 bases and J lost 1 base. The CDR3 here is CASSFRGGGSQETQYF. CDR3 DNA sequence: TGTGCCAGCAGTTTTCGCGGCGGGGGGTCCCAAGAGACCCAGTACTTC.

This clonotype appeared a few times. The chain combines TRBV7-6 with TRBJ1-5; D uncertain. From germline, CDR1 is SGHVS and CDR2 FNYEAQ. Trimming removed 5 bases from V and 0 bases from J, with 5 bases in between. This CDR3 spans 13 amino acids. CDR3 sequence (DNA): TGTGCCAGCAGCGCTTATAGCAATCAGCCCCAGCATTTT. Its protein is CASSAYSNQPQHF.

The CDR3 is CASSVGVGVAATQDTQYF. The CDR3 nucleotides are TGTGCCAGCAGCGTAGGCGTCGGGGTAGCGGCCACGCAGGATACGCAGTATTTT. The chain carries TRBV9 and TRBJ2-3; perhaps TRBD2 as D (6 bases). Germline CDR1 reads SGDLS; CDR2 reads YYNGEE. V lost 0 bases to trimming and J lost 6 bases, with 23 bases between them. The length of the CDR3 is 18 residues.

The J gene is TRBJ2-7, the V gene TRBV27, with 9 bases lining up with TRBD1. Germline CDR1 MNHEY, CDR2 SMNVEV (reference sequence). J gave up 6 bases and V 6 bases, and 6 bases lay outside the gene matches. This CDR3 is 13 amino acids long. The CDR3 reads CASRGTGFGEQYF. The CDR3 DNA reads as TGTGCCAGCAGAGGGACAGGGTTTGGCGAGCAGTACTTC.

This clonotype was detected a few times. V usage is TRBV11-1 and J usage is TRBJ1-3; D is unclear. The CDR3 has 18 amino acids. V lost 2 bases and J lost 0, with 17 bases in between. Per germline, CDR1 SGHAT and CDR2 FQDESV (reference sequence). The CDR3 reads CASSLNYQSLSSGNTIYF. In nucleotides, the CDR3 is TGTGCCAGCAGCTTAAATTATCAGTCACTCTCCTCTGGAAACACCATATATTTT.

The V gene is TRBV11-1, the J gene TRBJ2-1; TRBD1 aligns across 11 bases. This CDR3 is 18 amino acids long. CDR1 and CDR2 from the germline V gene are SGHAT and FQDESV (reference sequence). Trimming at V came to 4 bases and at J to 2 bases, leaving 10 bases not matched to a gene. The CDR3 bases are TGTGCCAGCAGCTGGGACAGGGGGACGCTCAAACCCTACAATGAGCAGTTCTTC. Translating gives CASSWDRGTLKPYNEQFF.

The chain combines TRBV29-1 with TRBJ2-1, with 12 bases identical to TRBD2. Losses at the gene ends were 1 base for V and 7 bases for J; bases not matched to a gene: 11. Germline loops: CDR1 SQVTM, CDR2 ANQGSEA. The CDR3 runs 17 residues. The CDR3 DNA follows: TGCAGCGTTGAAGGAGGCCTAGCGGGGGGGCCAGGTAATGAGCAGTTCTTC. Translating it yields CSVEGGLAGGPGNEQFF.

This clonotype was observed a few times. The V call is TRBV24-1, the J call TRBJ2-3; D gene ambiguous. The CDR3 is made up of 16 amino acids. Germline V CDR1 and CDR2: KGHDR, SFDVKD. Trimming shortened V by 1 base and J by 2 bases, and 12 bases separated the two germline ends. The chain's CDR3 is CATSDLDALNTDTQYF. As DNA, the CDR3 is TGTGCCACCAGTGATTTAGATGCTCTCAACACAGATACGCAGTATTTT.

This clonotype was seen a few times. CDR3 residues: CASSLGHEQFF. DNA of the CDR3: TGCGCCAGCAGCTTGGGCCATGAGCAGTTCTTC. V is TRBV5-1 and J is TRBJ2-1, with no clear D. CDR1 is SGHRS and CDR2 is YFSETQ in the germline V gene. This CDR3 spans 11 amino acids. Trimming took 0 bases from V and 8 from J, leaving 3 bases between them. Drawing the rest from reference TRBV5-1 and TRBJ2-1, the complete variable domain is KAGVTQTPRYLIKTRGQQVTLSCSPISGHRSVSWYQQTPGQGLQFLFEYFSETQRNKGNFPGRFSGRQFSNSRSEMNVSTLELGDSALYLCASSLGHEQFFGPGTRLTVL.

This clonotype has a handful of counts. CDR3 loop: CASSRRQASYEQYF. The CDR3 DNA follows: TGTGCCAGCAGCCGCCGACAGGCCTCCTACGAGCAGTACTTC. The rearrangement links TRBV3-1 to TRBJ2-7; a possible D gene is TRBD1 (6 bases). Germline CDR1 LGHDT, CDR2 YNNKEL (reference sequence). Trimming shortened V by 4 bases and J by 0 bases, and 10 bases separated the two germline ends. The CDR3 totals 14 residues.

J is TRBJ2-1 and V is TRBV27; 13 bases line up with TRBD2. CDR3 length equals 16 residues. The J segment lost 0 bases and the V segment lost 7 bases, leaving 3 bases of the junction unmatched. Germline assignment: CDR1 MNHEY and CDR2 SMNVEV (reference sequence). The CDR3 here is CASTWTSGGSYNEQFF. For the CDR3, the DNA is TGTGCCAGCACCTGGACTAGCGGGGGCTCCTACAATGAGCAGTTCTTC.

This clonotype came up a few times. The rearrangement links TRBV6-5 to TRBJ2-7; no firm D call. There are 15 residues in the CDR3. Germline values: CDR1 MNHEY, CDR2 SVGAGI. Trimming removed 2 bases at V and 3 bases at J, with 14 bases between. The CDR3 here is CASSYGSGPFYEQYF. The CDR3 DNA is TGTGCCAGCAGTTACGGTTCTGGGCCATTCTACGAGCAGTACTTC.

This clonotype appeared a few times. The chain recombines TRBV7-9 with TRBJ2-4; tentative D call: TRBD1 (6 bases). Germline CDR1 reads SEHNR; CDR2 reads FQNEAQ (reference sequence). The CDR3 has 12 amino acids. V shed 4 bases and J shed 11 bases, with 12 bases lying between them. The CDR3 region has the DNA TGTGCCAGCAGCTCTACAGGGTTCCTTCAGTACTTC. Translating it yields CASSSTGFLQYF.

This clonotype was recorded a few times. This chain links TRBV7-9 with TRBJ2-2, with D unresolved. CDR1 is SEHNR, CDR2 FQNEAQ, per germline (reference sequence). V was trimmed by 5 bases and J by 6 bases, leaving 16 bases between them. The CDR3 has 15 residues. Here the CDR3 DNA reads TGTGCCAGCAGCCCCCCGGTGGCTCAACCCGGGGAGCTGTTTTTT. This codes for CASSPPVAQPGELFF. The full variable domain, in which reference TRBV7-9 and TRBJ2-2 provide the parts outside the CDR3, is DTGVSQNPRHKITKRGQNVTFRCDPISEHNRLYWYRQTLGQGPEFLTYFQNEAQLEKSRLLSDRFSAERPKGSFSTLEIQRTEQGDSAMYLCASSPPVAQPGELFFGEGSRLTVL.

The CDR3 DNA reads as TGTGCCAGCAGTTTACGACCTCAAGCTTCTGGAAACACCATATATTTT. Protein product: CASSLRPQASGNTIYF. The V call is TRBV28, the J call TRBJ1-3; no definite D call. Trimming shortened V by 2 bases and J by 1 base, and 12 bases separated the two germline ends. The CDR3 runs to 16 residues. Germline V CDR1 and CDR2: MDHEN, SYDVKM.

The V and J genes are TRBV11-2 and TRBJ2-3, with 9 bases lining up with TRBD2. This CDR3 has 18 residues. CDR1 is SGHAT, CDR2 FQNNGV, per germline. Trimming removed 1 base from V and 5 bases from J; junction bases left unmatched: 13. CDR3 in amino acids: CASSLGTRLAGLVDTQYF. The CDR3 DNA is TGTGCCAGCAGCTTAGGGACTCGCCTAGCGGGGCTGGTAGATACGCAGTATTTT.

The chain joins TRBV20-1 to TRBJ1-1; 8 positions match TRBD1. The CDR3 is made up of 15 amino acids. The V gene end was trimmed by 1 base and the J gene end by 3 bases; junction bases not matched to a gene: 7. Per germline, CDR1 DFQATT and CDR2 SNEGSKA (reference sequence). The CDR3 here is CSARAIQGEYTEAFF. The CDR3 coding sequence is TGCAGTGCTAGAGCGATACAGGGGGAGTACACTGAAGCTTTCTTT.

The chain combines TRBV6-1 with TRBJ2-7, with D perhaps matching TRBD1 or TRBD2 (5 bases each). This CDR3 has 14 amino acids. The germline CDR1 and CDR2 sequences are MNHNS and SASEGT. Trimming left V 2 bases short and J 3 bases short, with 11 bases between. CDR3 loop: CASSEYGTFYEQYF. For the CDR3, the DNA is TGTGCCAGCAGTGAATATGGGACGTTCTACGAGCAGTACTTC.

This chain links TRBV7-6 with TRBJ2-1; D could derive from TRBD1 or TRBD2 (6 bases each). CDR3 length: 17 residues. Deletions cut 5 bases from V and 8 bases from J, with 25 bases between. Germline V lookup: CDR1 SGHVS, CDR2 FNYEAQ. The CDR3 nucleotides are TGTGCCAGCAGCAACCCGCGAGTCGGGGGCCAAGGGGATGAGCAGTTCTTC. Translating it yields CASSNPRVGGQGDEQFF.

In this sample, this clonotype turned up a few times. J is TRBJ2-7 and V is TRBV7-9; D is uncertain. Germline V lookup: CDR1 SEHNR, CDR2 FQNEAQ (reference sequence). The germline V and J ends were trimmed by 4 bases and 1 base, with 11 bases remaining between them. CDR3 length equals 14 residues. The CDR3 here is CASSSLHNSYEQYF. CDR3 DNA sequence: TGTGCCAGCAGCTCCCTACATAATTCCTACGAGCAGTACTTC.